This paragraph reports one T cell receptor beta chain. Its antigen is undetermined. The data originate from a study of cytomegalovirus exposure and HLA in healthy donors. General study findings and limits: Among TCR beta chains of equal frequency, HLA-associated ones were more clonally expanded in a later analysis. As a later analysis revealed, the rate of TCR association differed by HLA locus, with DRB1 most and HLA-C fewest. Near-uniform donor sequencing depth was presumed by presence/absence analyses.

Primers included in the PCR were 60 Vbeta and 13 Jbeta primers. Sequenced by immunoSEQ multiplex PCR; TCRdb stores in-frame clones only, minus some. The repertoire holds about 170,000 clones, with approximately 80% as singletons. Germline CDR1 SGHNT, CDR2 YYREEE (reference sequence). The CDR3 runs 13 residues. Trimming removed 1 base at V and 4 bases at J, with 8 bases between. This sequence joins TRBV5-4 and TRBJ2-5, with a weak D call TRBD2 (5 bases). Sample: PBMCs. This TCR came from a woman aged 18 to 35 in good health and CMV-seronegative. The CDR3 DNA follows: TGTGCCAGCAGCTTGATGGCGGGAGAGACCCAGTACTTC. Its translation is CASSLMAGETQYF.